The rows below give T cell receptor beta chains drawn from one sample of a study of CXCR3-negative and CXCR3-positive naive CD8 T cells. TCRdb re-called the 5' RACE reads and catalogs CDR3 proteins one per entry, DNA excluded. Listed are 100,000 or so distinct CDR3 sequences; over 1.5% falls within the top ten. Sequenced sample: naive CXCR3- CD8+ T cells from blood. These receptors originate from a human donor in good health. Some clones in this sample may be carry-over from other donors' samples. Both conserved end residues are part of each CDR3. The size field is filled for only some rows; it gives once, few, many or a size class.

CDR3aa: CASSDDSGATDTQYF; v_gene: TRBV6-4; abundance: NA; j_gene: TRBJ2-3
CDR3aa: CASSLVGTSGPLETQYF; v_gene: TRBV5-1; abundance: NA; j_gene: TRBJ2-5
CDR3aa: CASNKESYEQYF; v_gene: TRBV12-3/TRBV12-4; abundance: NA; j_gene: TRBJ2-7
CDR3aa: CASSSPPGELFF; v_gene: TRBV12-3/TRBV12-4; abundance: NA; j_gene: TRBJ2-2
CDR3aa: CASSQVGLSYEQYF; v_gene: TRBV4-1; abundance: NA; j_gene: TRBJ2-7
CDR3aa: CSTSGTSGSSYEQYF; v_gene: TRBV29-1; abundance: NA; j_gene: TRBJ2-7
CDR3aa: CASSPPGGNGYTF; v_gene: TRBV7-9; abundance: NA; j_gene: TRBJ1-2
CDR3aa: CASSLDLARTDTQYF; v_gene: TRBV11-2; abundance: NA; j_gene: TRBJ2-3
CDR3aa: CASSQVPSYEQYF; v_gene: TRBV2; abundance: NA; j_gene: TRBJ2-7
CDR3aa: CASSVTRGGLSYEQYF; v_gene: TRBV2; abundance: NA; j_gene: TRBJ2-7
CDR3aa: CASSRLGTGVFVNEQFF; v_gene: TRBV28; abundance: NA; j_gene: TRBJ2-1
CDR3aa: CSVEDPHGGVNTEAFF; v_gene: TRBV29-1; abundance: NA; j_gene: TRBJ1-1
CDR3aa: CASRPVGWVQRTGRFYEQYF; v_gene: TRBV21-1; abundance: NA; j_gene: TRBJ2-7
CDR3aa: CASSPRTSYEQYF; v_gene: TRBV7-9; abundance: NA; j_gene: TRBJ2-7
CDR3aa: CAWSVPPSYEQYF; v_gene: TRBV30; abundance: NA; j_gene: TRBJ2-7
CDR3aa: CASSVSGTDSHSSYNEQFF; v_gene: TRBV9; abundance: NA; j_gene: TRBJ2-1
CDR3aa: CASSPTQGITEAFF; v_gene: TRBV7-9; abundance: NA; j_gene: TRBJ1-1
CDR3aa: CASSEGRDYTYEQYF; v_gene: TRBV2; abundance: NA; j_gene: TRBJ2-7
CDR3aa: CASSIASTGAQYF; v_gene: TRBV19; abundance: medium-sized; j_gene: TRBJ2-5
CDR3aa: CASSLVDRGYEQYF; v_gene: TRBV7-9; abundance: NA; j_gene: TRBJ2-7
CDR3aa: CASRGEGGSYNEQFF; v_gene: TRBV6-5; abundance: NA; j_gene: TRBJ2-1
CDR3aa: CASSLATGVGSGELFF; v_gene: TRBV5-1; abundance: NA; j_gene: TRBJ2-2
CDR3aa: CASSFVQSSYEQYF; v_gene: TRBV5-1; abundance: NA; j_gene: TRBJ2-7
CDR3aa: CASSLSLGLAGGSDTDTQYF; v_gene: TRBV28; abundance: NA; j_gene: TRBJ2-3
CDR3aa: CASSPGTSGVTDTQYF; v_gene: TRBV7-2; abundance: NA; j_gene: TRBJ2-3
CDR3aa: CSVDVTYQETQYF; v_gene: TRBV29-1; abundance: NA; j_gene: TRBJ2-5
CDR3aa: CASSFGDEQFF; v_gene: TRBV12-3/TRBV12-4; abundance: NA; j_gene: TRBJ2-1
CDR3aa: CASSFPMGGNEQFF; v_gene: TRBV7-9; abundance: NA; j_gene: TRBJ2-1
CDR3aa: CASSLPVTSGVRNEQFF; v_gene: TRBV12-3/TRBV12-4; abundance: NA; j_gene: TRBJ2-1
CDR3aa: CASSQGLVGETGELFF; v_gene: TRBV3-1; abundance: NA; j_gene: TRBJ2-2
CDR3aa: CASSLEGSWDF; v_gene: TRBV12-3/TRBV12-4; abundance: NA; j_gene: TRBJ1-5
CDR3aa: CASSLQGWNTEAFF; v_gene: TRBV7-9; abundance: NA; j_gene: TRBJ1-1
CDR3aa: CASTLSQGGHSYEQYF; v_gene: TRBV12-3/TRBV12-4; abundance: NA; j_gene: TRBJ2-7
CDR3aa: CSVVDRSNTGELFF; v_gene: TRBV29-1; abundance: NA; j_gene: TRBJ2-2
CDR3aa: CASSLAHGIEQYF; v_gene: TRBV7-9; abundance: NA; j_gene: TRBJ2-7
CDR3aa: CASSPRDSPGIEDTQYF; v_gene: TRBV28; abundance: NA; j_gene: TRBJ2-3
CDR3aa: CASSGDPKAGLYEQYF; v_gene: TRBV7-9; abundance: NA; j_gene: TRBJ2-7
CDR3aa: CASFSGFTEAFF; v_gene: TRBV7-9; abundance: NA; j_gene: TRBJ1-1
CDR3aa: CASHQLPRAEQFF; v_gene: TRBV7-9; abundance: NA; j_gene: TRBJ2-1
CDR3aa: CASSLSSVGGSAYEQYF; v_gene: TRBV5-1; abundance: NA; j_gene: TRBJ2-7
CDR3aa: CASSRTPGTGVETQYF; v_gene: TRBV11-2; abundance: NA; j_gene: TRBJ2-5
CDR3aa: CSVEGLAGVSRGNYEQYF; v_gene: TRBV29-1; abundance: NA; j_gene: TRBJ2-7
CDR3aa: CASSLSWDPRGVSSYEQYF; v_gene: TRBV27; abundance: NA; j_gene: TRBJ2-7
CDR3aa: CASSLGYNQPQHF; v_gene: TRBV7-6; abundance: NA; j_gene: TRBJ1-5
CDR3aa: CASSSSQGSGYGYTF; v_gene: TRBV7-6; abundance: NA; j_gene: TRBJ1-2
CDR3aa: CASSVTSGSTDTQYF; v_gene: TRBV28; abundance: NA; j_gene: TRBJ2-3
CDR3aa: CASSPNSGSATQYF; v_gene: TRBV12-3/TRBV12-4; abundance: NA; j_gene: TRBJ2-3
CDR3aa: CASSPGKGTGELFF; v_gene: TRBV25-1; abundance: NA; j_gene: TRBJ2-2
CDR3aa: CASSLAGDDEQFF; v_gene: TRBV7-3; abundance: NA; j_gene: TRBJ2-1